Listed here is a single T cell receptor beta chain. Generated by immunoSEQ multiplex PCR, the TCRdb table keeps only in-frame clones and is missing some. The sample has 210,000 or so clones; roughly four fifths are singletons. From germline, CDR1 is SGHTA and CDR2 FQGTGA. The CDR3 spans 17 residues. The ends were cut back, 1 base at V and 5 bases at J, with 17 bases in the middle. This sample stems from a study of blood T cell repertoires in COVID-19. In the study overall: COVID-19 samples from acute and convalescent phases originated in the United States, Italy and Spain.

Sequencing used peripheral blood. The receptor's source is a woman aged 70-85 years with active or convalescent COVID-19. The chain has TRBV7-3 and TRBJ2-2, with D possibly TRBD2 on 5 matching bases. CDR3: CASSLMGGSVKTGELFF. The CDR3 DNA reads as TGTGCCAGCAGCTTAATGGGCGGTAGCGTGAAGACCGGGGAGCTGTTTTTT.